The clone carrying this T cell receptor beta chain was detected only a few times. What it binds is unknown. Template material for amplifying TCR beta CDR3 regions consisted of RNA transcripts. The HTBI primer set was used in a first-round RT-PCR of the TCR CDR3. Via MiXCR, TCRdb re-called the multiplex PCR reads, giving one row per CDR3 protein. The table has 700,000 or so distinct CDR3 sequences, around 17% seen once; the top ten hold under 9.5%. Germline CDR1 reads KGHDR; CDR2 reads SFDVKD. The CDR3 sequence is 15 residues long. V lost 2 bases, J lost 4 bases, and 6 bases stayed unmatched. This sample stems from a study of T cells in Graves' hyperthyroidism and ophthalmopathy. Study findings and constraints: Before onset, by a median of about seven months, the model predicted ophthalmopathy. Researchers report that a 13 V-J model separated ophthalmopathy from stable hyperthyroidism.

This TCR was recovered from a man younger than 30 with Graves' hyperthyroidism. Material for sequencing was blood. The chain carries TRBV24-1 and TRBJ1-1; 7 nucleotides align to TRBD1. In DNA, the CDR3 is TGTGCCACCAGTGATTCCCGGACAGGAGGCACTGAAGCTTTCTTT. Amino acids: CATSDSRTGGTEAFF.